This TCR beta chain was observed in a study of cytomegalovirus exposure and HLA in healthy donors. The PCR used 60 Vbeta and 13 Jbeta primers. Sequencing used immunoSEQ multiplex PCR; TCRdb keeps in-frame clones, though not all of them. The data contain approximately 180,000 clones, more than 75% of them seen just once; the ten biggest clones take up approximately 1.7%. Points from the study as a whole: V- and J-gene trimming in TCR beta was tied to a missense DCLRE1C variant by an analysis performed later. An analysis was carried out at a later point. It showed that HLA-associated TCR beta chains were more clonally expanded than equally common non-associated chains.

Points on this clone: Its antigen is currently unknown.

Everyone who donated was a healthy bone marrow donor. V lost 6 bases, J lost 2 bases, and 13 bases lay in between. The CDR3 has 14 residues. The V gene's germline CDR1 is ENHRY and CDR2 SYGVKD. The V gene is TRBV10-3, the J gene TRBJ1-2; TRBD1 is a possible D gene (6 bases). The TCR was taken from a woman aged 18 to 35 in good health and CMV-seronegative. The sample was PBMCs. The CDR3 loop is CAIRDRRPNYGYTF. The CDR3 nucleotides are TGTGCCATCAGAGACAGGAGGCCCAACTATGGCTACACCTTC.